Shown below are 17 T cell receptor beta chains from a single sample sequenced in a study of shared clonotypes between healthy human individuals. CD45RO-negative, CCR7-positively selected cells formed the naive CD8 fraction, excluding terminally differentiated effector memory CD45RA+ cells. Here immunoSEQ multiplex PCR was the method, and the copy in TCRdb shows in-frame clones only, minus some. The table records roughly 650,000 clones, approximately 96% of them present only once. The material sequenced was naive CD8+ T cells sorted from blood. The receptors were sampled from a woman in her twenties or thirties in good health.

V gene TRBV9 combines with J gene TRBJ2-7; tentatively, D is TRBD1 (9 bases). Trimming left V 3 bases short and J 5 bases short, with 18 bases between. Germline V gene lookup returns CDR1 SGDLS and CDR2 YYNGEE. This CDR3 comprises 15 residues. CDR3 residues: CASSAGGTGNDEQYF. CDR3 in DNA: TGTGCCAGCAGCGCGGGGGGGACAGGGAACGACGAGCAGTACTTC.

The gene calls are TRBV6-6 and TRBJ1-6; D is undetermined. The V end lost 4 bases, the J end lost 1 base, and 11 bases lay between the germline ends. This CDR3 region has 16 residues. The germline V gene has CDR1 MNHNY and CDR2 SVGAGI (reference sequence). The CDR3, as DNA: TGTGCCAGCAGTTTCGTGGAATGGTCCTATAATTCACCCCTCCACTTT. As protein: CASSFVEWSYNSPLHF.

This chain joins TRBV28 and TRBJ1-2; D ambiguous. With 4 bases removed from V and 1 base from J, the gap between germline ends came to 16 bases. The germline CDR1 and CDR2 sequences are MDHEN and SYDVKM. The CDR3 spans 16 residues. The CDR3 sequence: CASSSSRESYNYGYTF. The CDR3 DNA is TGTGCCAGCAGTTCGTCCCGGGAGTCTTATAACTATGGCTACACCTTC.

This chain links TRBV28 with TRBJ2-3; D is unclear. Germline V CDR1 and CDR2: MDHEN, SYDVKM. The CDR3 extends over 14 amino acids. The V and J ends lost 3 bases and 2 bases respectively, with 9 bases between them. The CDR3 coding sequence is TGTGCCAGCAGTTTTCCGGGCTCCACAGATACGCAGTATTTT. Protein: CASSFPGSTDTQYF.

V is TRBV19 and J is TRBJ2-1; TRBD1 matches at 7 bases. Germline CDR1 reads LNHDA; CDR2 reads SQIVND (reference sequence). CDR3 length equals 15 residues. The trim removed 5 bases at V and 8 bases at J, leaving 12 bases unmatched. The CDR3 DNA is TGTGCCAGTAGTCCCCCAGACAGGGTCTTCTATGAGCAGTTCTTC. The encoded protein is CASSPPDRVFYEQFF.

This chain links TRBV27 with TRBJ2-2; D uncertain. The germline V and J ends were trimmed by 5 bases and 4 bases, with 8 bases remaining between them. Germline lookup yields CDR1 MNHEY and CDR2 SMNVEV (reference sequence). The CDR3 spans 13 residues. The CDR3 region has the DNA TGTGCCAGCAGTCCTGGATTCACCGGGGAGCTGTTTTTT. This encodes CASSPGFTGELFF.

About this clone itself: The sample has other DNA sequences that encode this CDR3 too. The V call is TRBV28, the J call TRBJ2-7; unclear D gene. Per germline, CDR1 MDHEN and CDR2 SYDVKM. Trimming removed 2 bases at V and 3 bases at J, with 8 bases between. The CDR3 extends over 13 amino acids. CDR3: CASSLAASYEQYF. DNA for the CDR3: TGTGCCAGCAGTTTAGCGGCCAGCTACGAGCAGTACTTC.

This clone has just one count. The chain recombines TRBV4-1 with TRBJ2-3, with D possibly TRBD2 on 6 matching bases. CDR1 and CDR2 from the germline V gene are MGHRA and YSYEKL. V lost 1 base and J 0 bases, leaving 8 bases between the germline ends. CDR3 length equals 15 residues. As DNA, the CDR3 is TGCGCCAGCAGCCAAGGGAGGGTGAGCACAGATACGCAGTATTTT. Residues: CASSQGRVSTDTQYF.

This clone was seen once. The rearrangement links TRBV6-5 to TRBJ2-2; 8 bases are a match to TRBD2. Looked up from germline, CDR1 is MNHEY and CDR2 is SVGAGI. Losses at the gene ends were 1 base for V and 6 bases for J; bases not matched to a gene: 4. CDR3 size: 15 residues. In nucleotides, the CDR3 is TGTGCCAGCAGTTACTTCCAGACTAGCGCCGGGGAGCTGTTTTTT. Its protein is CASSYFQTSAGELFF.

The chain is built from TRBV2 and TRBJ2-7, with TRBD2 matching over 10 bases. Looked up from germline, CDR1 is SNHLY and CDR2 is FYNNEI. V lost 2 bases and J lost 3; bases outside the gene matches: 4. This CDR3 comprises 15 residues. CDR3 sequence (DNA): TGTGCCAGCAGTGAAAGCCCTAGCGGGAGCTACGAGCAGTACTTC. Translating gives CASSESPSGSYEQYF.

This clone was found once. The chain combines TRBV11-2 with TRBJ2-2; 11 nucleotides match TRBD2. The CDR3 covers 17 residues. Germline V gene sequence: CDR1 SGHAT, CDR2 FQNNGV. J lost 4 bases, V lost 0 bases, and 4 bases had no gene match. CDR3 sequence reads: CASSLDLLAGGTGELFF. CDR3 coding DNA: TGTGCCAGCAGCTTAGATCTCCTAGCGGGAGGCACCGGGGAGCTGTTTTTT.

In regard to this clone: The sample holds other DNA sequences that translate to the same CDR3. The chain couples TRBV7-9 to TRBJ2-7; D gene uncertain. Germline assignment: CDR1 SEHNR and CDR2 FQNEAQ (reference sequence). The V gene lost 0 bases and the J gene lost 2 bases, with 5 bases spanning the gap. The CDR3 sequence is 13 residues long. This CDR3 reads CASSLALAYEQYF. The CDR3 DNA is TGTGCCAGCAGCTTAGCACTGGCCTACGAGCAGTACTTC.

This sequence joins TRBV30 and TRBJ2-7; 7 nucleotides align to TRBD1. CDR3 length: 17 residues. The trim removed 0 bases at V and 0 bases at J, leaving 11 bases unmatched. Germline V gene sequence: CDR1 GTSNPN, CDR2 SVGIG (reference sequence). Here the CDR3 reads CAWSVRQGRLGSYEQYF. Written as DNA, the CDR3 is TGTGCCTGGAGTGTAAGACAGGGAAGGTTGGGCTCCTACGAGCAGTACTTC.

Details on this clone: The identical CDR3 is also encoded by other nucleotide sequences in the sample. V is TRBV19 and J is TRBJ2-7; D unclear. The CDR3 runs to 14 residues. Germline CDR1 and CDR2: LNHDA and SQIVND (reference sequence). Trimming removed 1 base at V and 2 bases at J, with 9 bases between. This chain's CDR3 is CASSIGGSPYEQYF. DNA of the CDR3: TGTGCCAGTAGTATAGGAGGAAGCCCCTACGAGCAGTACTTC. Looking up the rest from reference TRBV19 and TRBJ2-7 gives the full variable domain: DGGITQSPKYLFRKEGQNVTLSCEQNLNHDAMYWYRQDPGQGLRLIYYSQIVNDFQKGDIAEGYSVSREKKESFPLTVTSAQKNPTAFYLCASSIGGSPYEQYFGPGTRLTVT.

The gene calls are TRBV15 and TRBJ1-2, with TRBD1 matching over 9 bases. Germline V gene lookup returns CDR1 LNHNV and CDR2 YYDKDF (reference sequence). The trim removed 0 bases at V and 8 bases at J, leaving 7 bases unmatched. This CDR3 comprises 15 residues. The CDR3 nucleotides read TGTGCCACCAGCAGAGACCAGGGACAGGGAAAGGGCTACACCTTC. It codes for CATSRDQGQGKGYTF.

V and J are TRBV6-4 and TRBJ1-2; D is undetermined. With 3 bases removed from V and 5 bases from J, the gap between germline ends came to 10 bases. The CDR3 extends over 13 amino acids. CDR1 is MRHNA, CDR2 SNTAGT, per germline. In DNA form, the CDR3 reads TGTGCCAGCAGTGATCTGGGTGGATATGGCTACACCTTC. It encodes CASSDLGGYGYTF.

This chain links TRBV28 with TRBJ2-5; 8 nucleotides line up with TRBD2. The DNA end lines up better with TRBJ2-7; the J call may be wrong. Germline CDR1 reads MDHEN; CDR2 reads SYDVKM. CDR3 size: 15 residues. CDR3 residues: CASSPSAGEGYEQYF. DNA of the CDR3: TGTGCCAGCAGTCCCTCAGCGGGAGAGGGCTACGAGCAGTACTTC.